This T cell receptor (beta chain) was obtained from a study of T cell repertoires in cytomegalovirus infection. Study context: HLA-B-restricted CMV epitopes that are well studied, plus recently identified HLA-C-restricted ones, were used by the study. Public TCR beta signatures provided an indication of both CMV infection and a matching HLA type. Study-level results: The response measured ex vivo was dominated by TCR beta clonotypes (HLA-C-restricted and CMV-specific). Carriers of CMV plus the relevant HLA were identified by cumulative public TCR beta family frequency.

Per germline, CDR1 SEHNR and CDR2 FQNEAQ (reference sequence). The CDR3 is 15 residues long. TCRdb reprocessed the reads with MiXCR, giving one entry per CDR3 protein. The sample lists 750,000 to 900,000 distinct CDR3 sequences; almost 30% were seen once. As for this clonotype: Its antigen is unknown. One base away lies a much larger clone, so this may be a sequencing read error.

The sequencing used cultured CD8+ T cells from PBMCs, collected from culture after CMV antigen stimulation. V gene TRBV7-9 combines with J gene TRBJ1-2; a weak D match, TRBD1 (6 bases). This TCR derives from a human donor in good health (CMV status not recorded). Some clones in this sample may be carry-over from other donors' samples. The CDR3 protein is CTSSLATGPNYGYTF. The CDR3 DNA follows: TGTACCAGCAGCTTAGCGACAGGTCCTAACTATGGCTACACCTTC.